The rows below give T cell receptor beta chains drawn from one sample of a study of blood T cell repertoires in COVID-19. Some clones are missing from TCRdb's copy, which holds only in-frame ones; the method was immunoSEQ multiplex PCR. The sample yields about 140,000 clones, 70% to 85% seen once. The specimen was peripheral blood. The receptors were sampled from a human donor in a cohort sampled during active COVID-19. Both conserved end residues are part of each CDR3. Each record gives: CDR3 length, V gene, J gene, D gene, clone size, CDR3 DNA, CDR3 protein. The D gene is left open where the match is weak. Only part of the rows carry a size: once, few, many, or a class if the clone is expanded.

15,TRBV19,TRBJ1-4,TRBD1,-,TGTGCCAGTAGTACCGTGACAGGGGTTTATGAAAAACTGTTTTTT,CASSTVTGVYEKLFF
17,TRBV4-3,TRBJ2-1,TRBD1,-,TGCGCCAGCAGCCAAGAGGGGACAGGGGGCGCCTACAATGAGCAGTTCTTC,CASSQEGTGGAYNEQFF
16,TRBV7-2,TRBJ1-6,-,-,TGTGCCAGCAGCCTGAGAGGTATGCCGGGTAATTCACCCCTCCACTTT,CASSLRGMPGNSPLHF
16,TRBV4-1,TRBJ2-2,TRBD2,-,TGCGCCAGCAGCCAAGAGGGTGGGACTAGGTCCGGGGAGCTGTTTTTT,CASSQEGGTRSGELFF
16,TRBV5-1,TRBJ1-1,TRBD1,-,TGCGCCAGCAGCTGGGGTGCAGGGGGTCGGGTCACTGAAGCTTTCTTT,CASSWGAGGRVTEAFF
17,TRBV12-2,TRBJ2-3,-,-,TGTGCAAGTCGCTTGAGATCGGTTCGCGGGTACACAGATACGCAGTATTTT,CASRLRSVRGYTDTQYF
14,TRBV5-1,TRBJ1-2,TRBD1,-,TGCGCCAGCAGCTTGGGGACAGGGGTGGATGGCTACACCTTC,CASSLGTGVDGYTF
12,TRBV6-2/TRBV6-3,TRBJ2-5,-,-,TGTGCCAGCAGCACACTAGTAGAGACCCAGTACTTC,CASSTLVETQYF
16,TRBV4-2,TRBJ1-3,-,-,TGTGCCAGCAGCCAGAGACCAACAGAGCCTGGAAACACCATATATTTT,CASSQRPTEPGNTIYF
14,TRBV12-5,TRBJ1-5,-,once,TGTGCTTCCTGGGTGGGGGAGGGGAATCAGCCCCAGCATTTT,CASWVGEGNQPQHF
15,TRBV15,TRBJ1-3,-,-,TGTGCCACCAGCAGAGATCAGGGCAGCGGAAACACCATATATTTT,CATSRDQGSGNTIYF
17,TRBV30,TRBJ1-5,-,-,TGTGCCTGGAGTGTACGGGGAGGGTTGTTGAGCAATCAGCCCCAGCATTTT,CAWSVRGGLLSNQPQHF
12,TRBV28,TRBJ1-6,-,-,TGTGCCAGCAGTTTTTCAGAATCACCCCTCCACTTT,CASSFSESPLHF
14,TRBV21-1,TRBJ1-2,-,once,TGTGCCAGCAGCCAAAGCCCGTCGCTCGGGGGCTACACCTTC,CASSQSPSLGGYTF
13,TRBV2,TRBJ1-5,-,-,TGTGCCAGCAGTGAAACCCGGGATCAGCCCCAGCATTTT,CASSETRDQPQHF
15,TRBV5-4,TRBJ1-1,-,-,TGTGCCAGCAGCGAGATACAGGGAAGGTACACTGAAGCTTTCTTT,CASSEIQGRYTEAFF
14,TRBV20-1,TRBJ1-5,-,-,TGCAGTGCTAGTGCGACAAAGGGGAATCAGCCCCAGCATTTT,CSASATKGNQPQHF
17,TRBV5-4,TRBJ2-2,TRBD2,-,TGTGCCAGCAGCTTGGGAGCGGGGGCCCCAAACACCGGGGAGCTGTTTTTT,CASSLGAGAPNTGELFF
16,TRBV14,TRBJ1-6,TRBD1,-,TGTGCCAGCAGCCAAGAAGGGGACAGGGAGGGATCACCCCTCCACTTT,CASSQEGDREGSPLHF
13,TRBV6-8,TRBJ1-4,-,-,TGTGCCAGCAGTCCTGGGCATAATGAAAAACTGTTTTTT,CASSPGHNEKLFF
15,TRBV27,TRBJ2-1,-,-,TGTGCCAGCAGTTCCAAGTGGGGCGGCGTCCATGAGCAGTTCTTC,CASSSKWGGVHEQFF
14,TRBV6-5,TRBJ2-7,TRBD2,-,TGTGCCAGCAGCCGTCCTGCGGGGGCCTACGAGCAGTACTTC,CASSRPAGAYEQYF
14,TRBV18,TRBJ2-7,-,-,TGTGCCAGCTCACCAGGCACCCCTAGCAACGAGCAGTACTTC,CASSPGTPSNEQYF
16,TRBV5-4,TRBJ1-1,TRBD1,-,TGTGCCAGCAGCAAACAGGGGGCGCGAATGAACACTGAAGCTTTCTTT,CASSKQGARMNTEAFF
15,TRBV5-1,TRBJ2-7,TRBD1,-,TGCGCCAGCAGCTTGAACGGACAGGGGGTAGGTGAGCAGTACTTC,CASSLNGQGVGEQYF
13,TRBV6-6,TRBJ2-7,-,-,TGTGCCAGCAGTTACGACGGTGCGGACGAGCAGTACTTC,CASSYDGADEQYF
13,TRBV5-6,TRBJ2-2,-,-,TGTGCCAGCAGCTTCGAGCTTATCGGGGAGCTGTTTTTT,CASSFELIGELFF
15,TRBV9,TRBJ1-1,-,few,TGTGCCAGCAGCGTAGACCCAGGGGTGAACACTGAAGCTTTCTTT,CASSVDPGVNTEAFF
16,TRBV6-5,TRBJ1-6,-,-,TGTGCCAGCAGTTTTAAGGGAGCTCCCTATAATTCACCCCTCCACTTT,CASSFKGAPYNSPLHF
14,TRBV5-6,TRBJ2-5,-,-,TGTGCCAGCAGCTTGGGGGCCTTACAAGAGACCCAGTACTTC,CASSLGALQETQYF
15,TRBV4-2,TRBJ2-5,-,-,TGTGCCAGCAGCACCCACGGACAGAGGCAAGAGACCCAGTACTTC,CASSTHGQRQETQYF
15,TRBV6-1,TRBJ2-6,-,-,TGTGCCAGCAGTGAAAAGCCATCTGGGGCCAACGTCCTGACTTTC,CASSEKPSGANVLTF
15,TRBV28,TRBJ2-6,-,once,TGTGCCAGCAGTCTTACAGGGTCTGGGGCCAACGTCCTGACTTTC,CASSLTGSGANVLTF
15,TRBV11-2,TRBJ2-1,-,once,TGTGCCAGCAGCTTCCGTCAGGGGTTGGGCAATGAGCAGTTCTTC,CASSFRQGLGNEQFF
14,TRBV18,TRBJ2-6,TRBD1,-,TGTGCCAGCTCGACAGGGGCCGGGGCCAACGTCCTGACTTTC,CASSTGAGANVLTF
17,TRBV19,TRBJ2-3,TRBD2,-,TGTGCCAGTAGCGCGACTAGCGGGGGGTCCTACACAGATACGCAGTATTTT,CASSATSGGSYTDTQYF
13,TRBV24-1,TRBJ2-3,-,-,TGTGCCACCGGGACATCCCGCGCAGATACGCAGTATTTT,CATGTSRADTQYF
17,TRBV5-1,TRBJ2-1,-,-,TGCGCCAGCAGCTTGTTTGTGGCTAGCAGTTCCTACAATGAGCAGTTCTTC,CASSLFVASSSYNEQFF
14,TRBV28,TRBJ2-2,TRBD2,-,TGTGCCAGCAGCTCTAGCGGGGACACCGGGGAGCTGTTTTTT,CASSSSGDTGELFF
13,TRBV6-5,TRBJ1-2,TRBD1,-,TGTGCCAGCAGTACGGGACAGGGTTATGGCTACACCTTC,CASSTGQGYGYTF
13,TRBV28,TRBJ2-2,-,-,TGTGCCAGCACCTCTGCTAGTGCCGGGGAGCTGTTTTTT,CASTSASAGELFF
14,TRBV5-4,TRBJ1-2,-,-,TGTGCCAGCAGCCTGGAGCCGACAGAATATGGCTACACCTTC,CASSLEPTEYGYTF
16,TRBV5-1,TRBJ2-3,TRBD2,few,TGCGCCAGCAGCTTGACCTCGGGAGGGCGGGCAGATACGCAGTATTTT,CASSLTSGGRADTQYF
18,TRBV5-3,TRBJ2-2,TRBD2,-,TGTGCCAGAAGCTTGGGACTAGCGGGGGCTAAAAACACCGGGGAGCTGTTTTTT,CARSLGLAGAKNTGELFF
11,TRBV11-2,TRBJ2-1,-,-,TGTGCCAGCAGCTTGTCCCTCGAGCAGTTCTTC,CASSLSLEQFF
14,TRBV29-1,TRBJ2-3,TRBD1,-,TGCAGCGTTGAAGGGGGACAGGGCACAGATACGCAGTATTTT,CSVEGGQGTDTQYF
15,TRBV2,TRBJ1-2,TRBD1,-,TGTGCCAGCAGTGAAGCGCGAGGGGGCGAGCGCGGCTACACCTTC,CASSEARGGERGYTF
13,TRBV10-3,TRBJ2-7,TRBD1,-,TGTGCCATCAGTGCACAGGGGGCCGGCGAGCAGTACTTC,CAISAQGAGEQYF
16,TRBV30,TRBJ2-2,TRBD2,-,TGTGCCTATGGACTAGCGGGGGGGCCTAACACCGGGGAGCTGTTTTTT,CAYGLAGGPNTGELFF
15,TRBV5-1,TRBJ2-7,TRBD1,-,TGCGCCAGCAGCCTATCAGGACAGGGGGCTTACGAGCAGTACTTC,CASSLSGQGAYEQYF
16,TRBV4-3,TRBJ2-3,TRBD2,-,TGCGCCAGCAGCCAATATAGCGGGGGTAGAACAGATACGCAGTATTTT,CASSQYSGGRTDTQYF
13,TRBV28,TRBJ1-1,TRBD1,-,TGTGCCAGCAGTCCCCCAGGGGGCACTGAAGCTTTCTTT,CASSPPGGTEAFF
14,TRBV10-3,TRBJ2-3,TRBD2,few,TGTGCCATCAGAGGGACTAGCGGAACAGATACGCAGTATTTT,CAIRGTSGTDTQYF
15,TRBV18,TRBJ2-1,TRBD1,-,TGTGCCAGCTCACCACCGACAGGGTTTGCAAATGAGCAGTTCTTC,CASSPPTGFANEQFF
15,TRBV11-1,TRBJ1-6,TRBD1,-,TGTGCCAGCAGCTCGGACAGGGGACCCAATTCACCCCTCCACTTT,CASSSDRGPNSPLHF
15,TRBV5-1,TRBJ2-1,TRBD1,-,TGCGCCAGCAGCTTAGCCGGGACAGGGGGCAATGAGCAGTTCTTC,CASSLAGTGGNEQFF
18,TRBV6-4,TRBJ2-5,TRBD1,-,TGTGCCAGCAGCCCACTCGGGGACAGGGCATCGGATGGGGAGACCCAGTACTTC,CASSPLGDRASDGETQYF
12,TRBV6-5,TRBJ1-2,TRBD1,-,TGTGCCAGCAGGGGACAGAACTATGGCTACACCTTC,CASRGQNYGYTF
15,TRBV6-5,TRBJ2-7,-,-,TGTGCCAGCAGCCTGGCAGGAGGGAGCTCCTACGAGCAGTACTTC,CASSLAGGSSYEQYF